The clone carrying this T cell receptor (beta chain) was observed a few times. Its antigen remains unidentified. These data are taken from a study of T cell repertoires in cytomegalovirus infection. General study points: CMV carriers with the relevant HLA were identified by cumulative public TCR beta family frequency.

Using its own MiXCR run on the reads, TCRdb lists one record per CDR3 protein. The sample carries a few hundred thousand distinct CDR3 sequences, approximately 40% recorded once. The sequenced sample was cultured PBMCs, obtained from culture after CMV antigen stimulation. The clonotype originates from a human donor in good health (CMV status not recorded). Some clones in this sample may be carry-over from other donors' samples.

Written as DNA, the CDR3 is TGTGCCAGCAGCGGCCGGGACAGGGGTTACGAGCAGTACTTC. It yields the protein CASSGRDRGYEQYF. The chain carries TRBV7-9 and TRBJ2-7, with 10 bases lining up with TRBD1. The length of the CDR3 is 14 residues. Trimming cost V 5 bases and J 4 bases; bases outside gene matches: 5. Germline values: CDR1 SEHNR, CDR2 FQNEAQ (reference sequence).